The rows below give T cell receptor beta chains drawn from one sample of a study of cytomegalovirus exposure and HLA in healthy donors. Repertoires were generated with immunoSEQ multiplex PCR, while TCRdb's copy carries only in-frame clones and drops some. The repertoire holds roughly 110,000 clones, with roughly 80% as singletons. The sequenced material came from PBMCs. Receptor source: a man aged 25 to 45 in good health and CMV-seronegative. Both conserved end residues are part of each CDR3. Part of the rows lack a size; the others show once, few, many or a class for expanded clones.

j_call: TRBJ2-5
v_call: TRBV5-6
clone_size: NA
cdr3_aa: CASSLVLAKTQYF

j_call: TRBJ2-3
v_call: TRBV7-9
clone_size: NA
cdr3_aa: CASSLAGGPGTQYF

j_call: TRBJ1-1
v_call: TRBV5-1
clone_size: NA
cdr3_aa: CASSRHGIATNTEAFF

j_call: TRBJ1-2
v_call: TRBV25-1
clone_size: NA
cdr3_aa: CASSGLGQFGYGYTF

j_call: TRBJ1-3
v_call: TRBV14
clone_size: NA
cdr3_aa: CASSHIGNTIYF

j_call: TRBJ1-5
v_call: TRBV11-2
clone_size: NA
cdr3_aa: CASSRELNQPQHF

j_call: TRBJ1-1
v_call: TRBV14
clone_size: NA
cdr3_aa: CASSPQGYKAFF

j_call: TRBJ2-7
v_call: TRBV5-1
clone_size: few
cdr3_aa: CASSSTSGNYEQYF

j_call: TRBJ1-2
v_call: TRBV9
clone_size: NA
cdr3_aa: CASSVASYGYTF

j_call: TRBJ2-3
v_call: TRBV10-2
clone_size: NA
cdr3_aa: CASSQLAGRTDTQYF

j_call: TRBJ2-1
v_call: TRBV5-1
clone_size: NA
cdr3_aa: CASSSGLAGGYNEQFF

j_call: TRBJ1-2
v_call: TRBV7-9
clone_size: NA
cdr3_aa: CASSVGQGWSYGYTF

j_call: TRBJ1-1
v_call: TRBV5-1
clone_size: NA
cdr3_aa: CASSPPGQGFPEAFF

j_call: TRBJ1-4
v_call: TRBV6-1
clone_size: NA
cdr3_aa: CASREVYTGEKLFF

j_call: TRBJ1-5
v_call: TRBV6-5
clone_size: few
cdr3_aa: CASSPTGERPQHF

j_call: TRBJ2-3
v_call: TRBV6-1
clone_size: NA
cdr3_aa: CASSELAGGPDTQYF

j_call: TRBJ2-7
v_call: TRBV5-1
clone_size: NA
cdr3_aa: CASSSGTVTYEQYF

j_call: TRBJ1-1
v_call: TRBV19
clone_size: NA
cdr3_aa: CASTRGGLNTEAFF

j_call: TRBJ2-4
v_call: TRBV6-1
clone_size: NA
cdr3_aa: CASTKTTENIQYF

j_call: TRBJ1-5
v_call: TRBV6-5
clone_size: few
cdr3_aa: CASSTTGFQPQHF

j_call: TRBJ2-3
v_call: TRBV5-1
clone_size: NA
cdr3_aa: CASSSGGSTDTQYF

j_call: TRBJ1-2
v_call: TRBV28
clone_size: NA
cdr3_aa: CASSPGQGGGYTF

j_call: TRBJ2-1
v_call: TRBV5-1
clone_size: many
cdr3_aa: CASSTLTSYNEQFF

j_call: TRBJ2-3
v_call: TRBV7-8
clone_size: NA
cdr3_aa: CASSLRTSGSRDTQYF

j_call: TRBJ1-5
v_call: TRBV4-2
clone_size: NA
cdr3_aa: CASSQGDRAANQPQHF

j_call: TRBJ2-7
v_call: TRBV4-2
clone_size: NA
cdr3_aa: CASSQDQRGSAYEQYF

j_call: TRBJ1-1
v_call: TRBV7-2
clone_size: once
cdr3_aa: CASSSAAGRGTEAFF

j_call: TRBJ2-2
v_call: TRBV5-1
clone_size: NA
cdr3_aa: CASSHPGTGELFF

j_call: TRBJ2-7
v_call: TRBV7-9
clone_size: NA
cdr3_aa: CASSKGQNSYEQYF

j_call: TRBJ1-3
v_call: TRBV30
clone_size: NA
cdr3_aa: CAWSSANTIYF

j_call: TRBJ1-6
v_call: TRBV6-5
clone_size: NA
cdr3_aa: CASRPGTNNSPLHF

j_call: TRBJ2-5
v_call: TRBV5-6
clone_size: NA
cdr3_aa: CASSLGASGKVYF

j_call: TRBJ2-5
v_call: TRBV9
clone_size: NA
cdr3_aa: CASSLGREGRETQYF

j_call: TRBJ2-7
v_call: TRBV27
clone_size: NA
cdr3_aa: CASSAGANYEQYF

j_call: TRBJ1-4
v_call: TRBV2
clone_size: NA
cdr3_aa: CASTLVEGNEKLFF

j_call: TRBJ2-7
v_call: TRBV7-8
clone_size: NA
cdr3_aa: CASSSLGLAYEQYF

j_call: TRBJ2-7
v_call: TRBV27
clone_size: NA
cdr3_aa: CASSLSDDSRYEQYF

j_call: TRBJ1-1
v_call: TRBV4-2
clone_size: NA
cdr3_aa: CASSQDPRQGGFSAFF

j_call: TRBJ2-7
v_call: TRBV12-5
clone_size: NA
cdr3_aa: CASGLVLLFGGTYEQYF

j_call: TRBJ2-1
v_call: TRBV18
clone_size: NA
cdr3_aa: CASSPQGAINEQFF

j_call: TRBJ1-1
v_call: TRBV27
clone_size: NA
cdr3_aa: CASSSLTGNTEAFF

j_call: TRBJ2-7
v_call: TRBV7-8
clone_size: NA
cdr3_aa: CASSPTGGVEQYF

j_call: TRBJ1-2
v_call: TRBV6-4
clone_size: few
cdr3_aa: CASSDSAGGSYGYTF

j_call: TRBJ1-6
v_call: TRBV9
clone_size: NA
cdr3_aa: CASSAGLNNSPLHF

j_call: TRBJ2-7
v_call: TRBV14
clone_size: NA
cdr3_aa: CASIRGTTLSSSYEQYF

j_call: TRBJ1-2
v_call: TRBV5-8
clone_size: NA
cdr3_aa: CASSFIRYTF

j_call: TRBJ1-1
v_call: TRBV4-1
clone_size: NA
cdr3_aa: CASSPPGLKLNTEAFF

j_call: TRBJ2-7
v_call: TRBV30
clone_size: NA
cdr3_aa: CAWSGRGPTGEQYF

j_call: TRBJ2-7
v_call: TRBV6-5
clone_size: NA
cdr3_aa: CASSYSYHEAYEQYF